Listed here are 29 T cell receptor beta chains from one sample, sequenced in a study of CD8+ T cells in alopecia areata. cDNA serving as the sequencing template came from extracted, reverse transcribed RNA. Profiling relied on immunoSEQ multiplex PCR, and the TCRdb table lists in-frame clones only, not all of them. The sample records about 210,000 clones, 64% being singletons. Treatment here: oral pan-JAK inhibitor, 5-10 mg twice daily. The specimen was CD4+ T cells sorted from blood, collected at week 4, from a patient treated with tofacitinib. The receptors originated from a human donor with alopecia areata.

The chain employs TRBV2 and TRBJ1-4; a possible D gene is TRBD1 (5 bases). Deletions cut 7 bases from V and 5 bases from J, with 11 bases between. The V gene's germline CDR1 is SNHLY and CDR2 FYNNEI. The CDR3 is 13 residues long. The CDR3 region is CASMGGTNEKLFF. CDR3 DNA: TGTGCCAGCATGGGGGGAACGAATGAAAAACTGTTTTTT. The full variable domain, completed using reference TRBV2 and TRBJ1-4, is EPEVTQTPSHQVTQMGQEVILRCVPISNHLYFYWYRQILGQKVEFLVSFYNNEISEKSEIFDDQFSVERPDGSNFTLKIRSTKLEDSAMYFCASMGGTNEKLFFGSGTQLSVL.

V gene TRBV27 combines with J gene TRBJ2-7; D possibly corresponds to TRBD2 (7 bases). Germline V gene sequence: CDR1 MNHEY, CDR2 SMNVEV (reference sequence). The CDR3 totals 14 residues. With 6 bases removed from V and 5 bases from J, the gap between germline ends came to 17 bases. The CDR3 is CASRKRGGRDEQYF. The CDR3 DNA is TGTGCCAGCAGGAAGAGGGGGGGCCGGGACGAGCAGTACTTC.

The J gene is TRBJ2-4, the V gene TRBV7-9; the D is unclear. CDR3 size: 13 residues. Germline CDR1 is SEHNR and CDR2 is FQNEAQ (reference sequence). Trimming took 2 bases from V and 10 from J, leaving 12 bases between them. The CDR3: CASSLMGAQIQYF. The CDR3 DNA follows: TGTGCCAGCAGCTTAATGGGCGCCCAAATTCAGTACTTC. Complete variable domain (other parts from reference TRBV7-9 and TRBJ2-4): DTGVSQNPRHKITKRGQNVTFRCDPISEHNRLYWYRQTLGQGPEFLTYFQNEAQLEKSRLLSDRFSAERPKGSFSTLEIQRTEQGDSAMYLCASSLMGAQIQYFGAGTRLSVL.

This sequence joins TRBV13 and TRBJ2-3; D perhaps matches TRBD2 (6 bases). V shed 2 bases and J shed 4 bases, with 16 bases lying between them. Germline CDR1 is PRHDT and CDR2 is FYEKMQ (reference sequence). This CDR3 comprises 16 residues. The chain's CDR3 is CASSLSPFSSADTQYF. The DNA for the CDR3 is TGTGCCAGCAGCTTATCCCCCTTTTCTAGCGCAGATACGCAGTATTTT. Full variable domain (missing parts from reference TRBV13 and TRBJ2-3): AAGVIQSPRHLIKEKRETATLKCYPIPRHDTVYWYQQGPGQDPQFLISFYEKMQSDKGSIPDRFSAQQFSDYHSELNMSSLELGDSALYFCASSLSPFSSADTQYFGPGTRLTVL.

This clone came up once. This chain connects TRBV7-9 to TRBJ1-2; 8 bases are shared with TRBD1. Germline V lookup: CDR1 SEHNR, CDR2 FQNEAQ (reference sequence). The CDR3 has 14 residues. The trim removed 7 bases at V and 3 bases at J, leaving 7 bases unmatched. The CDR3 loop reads CASNLGQGDYGYTF. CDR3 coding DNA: TGTGCCAGCAACCTTGGACAGGGAGACTATGGCTACACCTTC. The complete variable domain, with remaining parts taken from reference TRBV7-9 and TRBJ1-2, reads DTGVSQNPRHKITKRGQNVTFRCDPISEHNRLYWYRQTLGQGPEFLTYFQNEAQLEKSRLLSDRFSAERPKGSFSTLEIQRTEQGDSAMYLCASNLGQGDYGYTFGSGTRLTVV.

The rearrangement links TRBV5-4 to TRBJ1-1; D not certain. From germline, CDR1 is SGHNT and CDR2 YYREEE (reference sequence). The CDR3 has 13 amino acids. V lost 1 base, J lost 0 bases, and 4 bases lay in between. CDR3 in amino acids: CASSLNLNTEAFF. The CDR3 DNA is TGTGCCAGCAGCTTGAACCTGAACACTGAAGCTTTCTTT.

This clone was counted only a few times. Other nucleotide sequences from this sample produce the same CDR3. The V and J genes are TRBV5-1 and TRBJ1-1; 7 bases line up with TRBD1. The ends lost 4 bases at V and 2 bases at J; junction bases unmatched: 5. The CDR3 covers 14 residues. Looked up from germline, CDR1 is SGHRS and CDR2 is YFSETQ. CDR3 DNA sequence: TGCGCCAGCAGCCTCGGGACAGCTAACACTGAAGCTTTCTTT. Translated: CASSLGTANTEAFF. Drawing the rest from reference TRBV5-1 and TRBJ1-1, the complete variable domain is KAGVTQTPRYLIKTRGQQVTLSCSPISGHRSVSWYQQTPGQGLQFLFEYFSETQRNKGNFPGRFSGRQFSNSRSEMNVSTLELGDSALYLCASSLGTANTEAFFGQGTRLTVV.

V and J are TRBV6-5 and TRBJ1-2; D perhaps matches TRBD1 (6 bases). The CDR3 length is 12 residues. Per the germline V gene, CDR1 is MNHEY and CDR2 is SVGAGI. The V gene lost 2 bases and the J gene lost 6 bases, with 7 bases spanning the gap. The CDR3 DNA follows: TGTGCCAGCAGTTACGCAGGGGATGGCTACACCTTC. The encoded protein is CASSYAGDGYTF.

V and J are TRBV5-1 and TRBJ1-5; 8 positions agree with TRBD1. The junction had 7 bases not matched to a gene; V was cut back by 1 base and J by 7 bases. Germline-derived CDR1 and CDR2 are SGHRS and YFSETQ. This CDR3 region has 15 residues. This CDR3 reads CASSLSGTGMQPQHF. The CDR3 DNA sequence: TGCGCCAGCAGCTTGAGCGGGACAGGTATGCAGCCCCAGCATTTT. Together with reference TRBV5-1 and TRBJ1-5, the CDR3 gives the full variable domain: KAGVTQTPRYLIKTRGQQVTLSCSPISGHRSVSWYQQTPGQGLQFLFEYFSETQRNKGNFPGRFSGRQFSNSRSEMNVSTLELGDSALYLCASSLSGTGMQPQHFGDGTRLSIL.

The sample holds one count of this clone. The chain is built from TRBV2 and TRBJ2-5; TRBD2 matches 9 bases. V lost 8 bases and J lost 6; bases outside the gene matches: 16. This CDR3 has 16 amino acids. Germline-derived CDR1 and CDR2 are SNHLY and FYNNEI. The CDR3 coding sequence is TGTGCCAGCGCTCTATCCGGGACTAGCTTCCGTCAGACCCAGTACTTC. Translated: CASALSGTSFRQTQYF.

The CDR3 nucleotides read TGCGCCAGCAGCCCCATCGGGGGGAGAGAGACCCAGTACTTC. Residues: CASSPIGGRETQYF. V is TRBV5-1 and J is TRBJ2-5; 7 bases map to TRBD2. The junction had 7 bases not matched to a gene; V was cut back by 4 bases and J by 4 bases. The germline V gene encodes CDR1 SGHRS and CDR2 YFSETQ. The CDR3 spans 14 residues.

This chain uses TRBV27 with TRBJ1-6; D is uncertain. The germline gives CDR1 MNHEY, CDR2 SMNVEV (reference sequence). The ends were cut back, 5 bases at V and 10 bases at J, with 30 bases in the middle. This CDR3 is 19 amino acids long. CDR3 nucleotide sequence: TGTGCCAGCAGTCCCTCTCTGGGGAAGGGCTGGATAATTGACTCACCCCTCCACTTT. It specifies CASSPSLGKGWIIDSPLHF.

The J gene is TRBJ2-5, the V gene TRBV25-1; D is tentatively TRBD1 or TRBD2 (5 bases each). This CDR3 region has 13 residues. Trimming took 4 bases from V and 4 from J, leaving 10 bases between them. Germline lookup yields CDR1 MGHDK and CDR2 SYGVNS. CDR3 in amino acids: CASSVAGRETQYF. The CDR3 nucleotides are TGTGCCAGCAGTGTAGCAGGGAGAGAGACCCAGTACTTC.

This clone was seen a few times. CDR3 sequence: CASSLARTGDGTDTQYF. CDR3 DNA: TGCGCCAGCAGCTTGGCCCGGACAGGGGATGGCACAGATACGCAGTATTTT. The chain joins TRBV5-1 to TRBJ2-3, with TRBD1 matching 9 bases. V lost 0 bases and J lost 1; bases outside the gene matches: 6. The germline gives CDR1 SGHRS, CDR2 YFSETQ. The CDR3 contains 17 residues. The full variable domain, its missing parts supplied by reference TRBV5-1 and TRBJ2-3, is KAGVTQTPRYLIKTRGQQVTLSCSPISGHRSVSWYQQTPGQGLQFLFEYFSETQRNKGNFPGRFSGRQFSNSRSEMNVSTLELGDSALYLCASSLARTGDGTDTQYFGPGTRLTVL.

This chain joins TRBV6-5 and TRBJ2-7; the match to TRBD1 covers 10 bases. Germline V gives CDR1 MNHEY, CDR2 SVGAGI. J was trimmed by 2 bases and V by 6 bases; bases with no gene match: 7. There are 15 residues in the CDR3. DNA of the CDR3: TGTGCCAGCAGACAATCCGGGACAGGGGCCTACGAGCAGTACTTC. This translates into CASRQSGTGAYEQYF.

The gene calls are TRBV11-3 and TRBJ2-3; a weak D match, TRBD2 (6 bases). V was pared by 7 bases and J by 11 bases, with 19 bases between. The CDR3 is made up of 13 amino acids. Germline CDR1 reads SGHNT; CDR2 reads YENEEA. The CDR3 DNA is TGTGCCAGCAACCCCGGGACTGGGAGGAAGCAGTATTTT. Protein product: CASNPGTGRKQYF.

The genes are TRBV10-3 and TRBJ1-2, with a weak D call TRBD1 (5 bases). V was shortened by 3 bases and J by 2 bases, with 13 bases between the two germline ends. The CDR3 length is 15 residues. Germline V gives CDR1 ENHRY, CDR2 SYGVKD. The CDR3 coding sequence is TGTGCCATCAGTGACCTAACAGGAATGAACTATGGCTACACCTTC. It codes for CAISDLTGMNYGYTF.

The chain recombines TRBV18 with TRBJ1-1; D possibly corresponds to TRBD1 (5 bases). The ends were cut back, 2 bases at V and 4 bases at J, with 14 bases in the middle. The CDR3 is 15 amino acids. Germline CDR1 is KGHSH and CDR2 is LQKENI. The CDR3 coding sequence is TGTGCCAGCTCACCAAGGGAGGGGAGGGGCACTGAAGCTTTCTTT. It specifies CASSPREGRGTEAFF.

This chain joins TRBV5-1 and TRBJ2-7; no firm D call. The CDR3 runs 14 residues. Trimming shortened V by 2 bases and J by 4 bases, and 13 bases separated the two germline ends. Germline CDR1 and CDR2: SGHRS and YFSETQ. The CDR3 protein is CASSFNSQGYEQYF. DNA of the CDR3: TGCGCCAGCAGCTTCAACTCCCAAGGGTACGAGCAGTACTTC.

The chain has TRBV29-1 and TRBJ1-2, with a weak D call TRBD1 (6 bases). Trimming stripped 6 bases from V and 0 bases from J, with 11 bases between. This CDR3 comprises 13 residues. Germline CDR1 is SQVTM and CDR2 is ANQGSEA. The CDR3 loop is CSVLTGANYGYTF. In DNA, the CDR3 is TGCAGCGTGTTGACAGGAGCTAACTATGGCTACACCTTC.

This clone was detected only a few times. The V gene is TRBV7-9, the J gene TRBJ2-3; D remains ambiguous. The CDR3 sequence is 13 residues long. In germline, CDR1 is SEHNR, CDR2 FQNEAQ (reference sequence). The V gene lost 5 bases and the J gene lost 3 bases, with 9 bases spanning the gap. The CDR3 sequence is CASSRLVTDTQYF. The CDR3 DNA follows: TGTGCCAGCAGCCGGCTGGTGACAGATACGCAGTATTTT.

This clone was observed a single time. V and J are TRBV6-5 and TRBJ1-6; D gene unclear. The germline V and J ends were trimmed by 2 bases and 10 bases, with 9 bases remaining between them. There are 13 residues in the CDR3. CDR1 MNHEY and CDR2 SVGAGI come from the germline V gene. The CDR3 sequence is CASSYDGKSPLHF. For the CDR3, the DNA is TGTGCCAGCAGTTACGATGGGAAGTCACCCCTCCACTTT.

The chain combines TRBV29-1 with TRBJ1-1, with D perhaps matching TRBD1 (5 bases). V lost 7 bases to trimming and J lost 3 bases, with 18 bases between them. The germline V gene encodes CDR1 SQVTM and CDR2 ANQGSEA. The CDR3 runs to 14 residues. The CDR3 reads CSAGKGGEYTEAFF. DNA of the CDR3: TGCAGCGCCGGGAAGGGAGGGGAGTACACTGAAGCTTTCTTT.

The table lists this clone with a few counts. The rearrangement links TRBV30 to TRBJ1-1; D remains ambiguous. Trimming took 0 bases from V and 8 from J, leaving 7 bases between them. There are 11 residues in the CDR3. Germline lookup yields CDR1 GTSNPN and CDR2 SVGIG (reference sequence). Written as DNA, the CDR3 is TGTGCCTGGAGTGTAGAGGTGGAAGCTTTCTTT. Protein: CAWSVEVEAFF.

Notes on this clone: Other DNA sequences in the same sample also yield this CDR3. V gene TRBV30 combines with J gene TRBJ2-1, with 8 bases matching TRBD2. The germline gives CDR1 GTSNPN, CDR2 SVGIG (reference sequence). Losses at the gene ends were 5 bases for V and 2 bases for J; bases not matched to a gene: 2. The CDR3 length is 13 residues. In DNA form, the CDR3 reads TGTGCCTGGGCGCGGGGGGCCTACAATGAGCAGTTCTTC. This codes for CAWARGAYNEQFF. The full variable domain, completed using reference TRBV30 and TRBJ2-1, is SQTIHQWPATLVQPVGSPLSLECTVEGTSNPNLYWYRQAAGRGLQLLFYSVGIGQISSEVPQNLSASRPQDRQFILSSKKLLLSDSGFYLCAWARGAYNEQFFGPGTRLTVL.

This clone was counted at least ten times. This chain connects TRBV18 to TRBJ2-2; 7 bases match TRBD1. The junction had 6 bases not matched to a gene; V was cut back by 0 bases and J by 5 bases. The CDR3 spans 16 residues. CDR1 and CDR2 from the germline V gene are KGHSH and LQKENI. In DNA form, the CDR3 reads TGTGCCAGCTCACCACCTGGGACAGTGGAAACCGGGGAGCTGTTTTTT. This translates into CASSPPGTVETGELFF.

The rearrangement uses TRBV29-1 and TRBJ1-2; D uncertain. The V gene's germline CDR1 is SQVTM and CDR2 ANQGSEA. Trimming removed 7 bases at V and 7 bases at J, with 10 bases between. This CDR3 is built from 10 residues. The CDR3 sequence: CSATNPGYTF. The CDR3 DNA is TGCAGCGCAACTAATCCTGGCTACACCTTC.

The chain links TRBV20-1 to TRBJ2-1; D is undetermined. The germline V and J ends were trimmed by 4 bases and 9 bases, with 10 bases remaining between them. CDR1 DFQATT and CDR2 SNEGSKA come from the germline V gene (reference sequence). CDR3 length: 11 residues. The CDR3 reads CSATRMGEQFF. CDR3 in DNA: TGCAGTGCTACTAGGATGGGTGAGCAGTTCTTC.

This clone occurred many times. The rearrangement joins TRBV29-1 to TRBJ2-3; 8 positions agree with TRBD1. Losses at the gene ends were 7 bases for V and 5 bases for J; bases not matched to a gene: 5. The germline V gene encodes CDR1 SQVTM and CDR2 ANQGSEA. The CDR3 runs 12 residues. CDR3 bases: TGCAGCGCTGTGACAGGGGTAGATACGCAGTATTTT. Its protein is CSAVTGVDTQYF.